This T cell receptor beta chain was recorded in a study of shared clonotypes between healthy human individuals (TCRdb year 2020). For the study in its entirety: The cohort included three men and a couple of women between 18 and 49 years of age. For each donor, three plates each were used for CD4 naive and CD4 memory, two plates were used for CD8 naive, and one plate was used for CD8 memory. The study deeply sequenced blood TCR repertoires of five healthy adults to estimate repertoire size and the extent of clonotype sharing between individuals. Libraries were prepared and TCR repertoires were sequenced by different laboratories using diverse techniques, in order to increase sequencing depth and limit assay-specific biases. Between about 0.8 and 9 billion PBMCs per donor were obtained by leukapheresis.

For this clone: Its antigen target is currently unknown. It has no much larger one-base neighbor in the sample; base qualities were not kept.

For the CD8 naive samples, CD45RO-negative cells were positively selected for CCR7, yielding a CD45RA+CCR7+ population from which TemRA cells were excluded. The donors were healthy, HIV-negative adults who had no recently reported acute infections or vaccinations. All donors were Caucasian adults living in Nashville, Tennessee, USA. Blood was collected by leukapheresis, and PBMCs were isolated by Ficoll-Histopaque density gradient centrifugation and then cryopreserved in liquid nitrogen vapor phase. Analytical flow cytometry was used to check the purity and quantity of every magnetically sorted T cell population. From each sorted fraction, genomic DNA was isolated and quantified by UV absorbance on a Nanodrop 2000c. The germline V gene yields SQVTM for CDR1 and ANQGSEA for CDR2. The CDR3 numbers 15 residues from cysteine through phenylalanine. CDR3 DNA only is kept here, 45 bases in frame from base 1. V is reduced by 0 bases and J by 4 bases, leaving a spacing of 14 bases between them.

Using the deep immunoSEQ assay, TCR CDR3 regions were amplified from genomic DNA by multiplex PCR. Genomic DNA extracted from each cell subset was distributed evenly over all wells of several immunoSEQ 96-well plates, and each plate served as one replicate. For sorted subsets, approximately 200 ng of genomic DNA, equivalent to 25,000 to 35,000 T cell genomes, went into each replicate PCR. Purified libraries were quantified with a Qubit 3.0 fluorometer, sized on a Bioanalyzer 2100, and re-quantified with the KAPA Library Quantification kit. Every immunoSEQ 96-well plate was sequenced on a dedicated single-read 150-cycle Illumina NextSeq 550 flow cell. On the study's bioinformatics: Because the immunoSEQ output included only junctional sequences and no quality scores, the filtering could not be the same as the filtering used for full-length reads. To assign V/J genes and CDR3, sequences were annotated against IMGT germline references using PyIR, a Python wrapper for IgBLAST v1.9. Any read was removed if the V/J assignment was weak (E-value above 1e-6), the CDR3 was missing, or the read contained stop codons, out-of-frame junctions, or ambiguous translated residues. A V3J clonotype was defined by an identical inferred V gene, J gene, and CDR3 amino acid sequence. Percentage overlap between repertoires was calculated by dividing the number of shared unique clonotypes by the size of the smaller repertoire. RTK rarefaction, the Chao1 estimator, and Recon v2.1 estimates of unobserved clonotypes were used to assess repertoire richness. OLGA was used to compute generation probabilities for all TCRbeta clonotypes that the gDNA method yielded from several donors. TCRdb stores this immuneACCESS table with in-frame sequences only. Part of the clones is absent; in the studies checked, under half of the shortfall reflects unresolved V genes, and no reason is known for the rest. V and J calls and clone size are as listed in that table; D and trimming were resolved from the DNA. This sample comprises over 750,000 clones, just over 95% of them detected only once. Together, the top ten hold roughly 0.23% of the sample.

What the work shows at the level of the full study, not this receptor alone: Because the study included a small number of donors, the genetic and exposure-history diversity represented was limited. Based on pairwise subsampling, the degree of clonotype sharing among donors was expected to be affected by sequencing depth. Across a few donors, roughly 5% of naive CD4, 3.5% of naive CD8, approximately 2.5% of memory CD4, and under 0.45% of memory CD8 clonotypes were shared. Naive subsets generally had larger estimated clonotype richness than memory subsets. Sampling was limited to blood, and TCR repertoires in tissue likely differ from TCR repertoires in blood. Incomplete sequencing was indicated by rarefaction of sorted-subset datasets, despite the large sequencing depth. Clonotypes shared by all four sorted-subset donors showed higher generation probabilities than non-shared clonotypes.

The source material was naive CD8+ T cells sorted from blood. The meaning of the sample's cell subset or site label: CD45RA+CCR7+. The rearranged chain carries TRBV29-1 and TRBJ2-3; no D gene can be assigned with confidence. This receptor was taken from a man aged 25 to 45 in good health. The CDR3 amino acid sequence is: CSVEDLRTTSDTQYF. The sequenced DNA: TGCAGCGTTGAAGATTTGAGAACTACCTCAGATACGCAGTATTTT.